This TCR beta chain stems from a study of T cells in tuberculosis (dated by TCRdb to the late 2010s). In the study overall: In the study, CD1B tetramers and high-throughput TCR immunosequencing were combined to characterize T cells specific for the mycobacterial lipid antigen glucose monomycolate (GMM). With approximately 11 people per group, a South African clinical cohort compared IGRA-negative adolescents, IGRA-positive adolescents with latent tuberculosis, and adults with active tuberculosis. The study at large found these results: Clinical samples were chosen by availability of cryopreserved specimens, and active tuberculosis cases were adults while controls were adolescents. Active tuberculosis TCR-alpha repertoires showed smaller mean NN-distances to GMM-specific TCRs than IGRA-negative controls, suggesting clonal expansion of these TCRs. Shorter CDR3-alpha lengths in active tuberculosis patients partly drove the smaller NN-distances, and the TCR-beta difference was not statistically significant. A classifier using the diverse GMM-specific repertoire reached roughly 87% accuracy (AUROC 0.85 to 0.9), compared with approximately 70% accuracy using GEM motif frequencies.

As concerns this clone: Its antigen remains undetermined. The sample holds no much larger clone one base away, and base qualities are not on file.

The immunoSEQ multiplex PCR assay was used to generate TCR libraries, with TCR-beta and/or TCR-alpha/delta assays applied to each sample. The Illumina high-throughput platform was used to sequence the amplified TCR libraries. In the source study's methods: Clustering and dimensionality reduction relied on pairwise TCRdist distances among GMM-specific receptors from T cells that were either sorted ex vivo or expanded in vitro. Each clinical repertoire received a mean NN-distance score, defined as the average TCRdist to the nearest 10% of tetramer-positive reference sequences. GEM TCR motif frequency was calculated as the fraction of unique TCRs that matched known GEM sequences by V/J usage and CDR3 length. Linear discriminant analysis with leave-one-out cross-validation, implemented in scikit-learn, was used to classify active tuberculosis. Entries here come from immuneACCESS through TCRdb and include only in-frame sequences with V and J called. Some clones fail to appear in such tables; in the studies checked, an unresolved V gene covers under half of the shortfall, and the cause of the remainder is unknown. That table gives V, J and clone size, and the DNA gave D and trimming. For this sample the table gives 30,000 to 35,000 clones, of which about 89% were detected only once. Together, the top ten hold about 2.2% of the sample.

At study entry, a tuberculin skin test and the QuantiFERON-TB GOLD In-Tube IGRA were used to screen adolescents for latent tuberculosis infection. Immunosequencing was performed on unsorted cryopreserved PBMC, with 90,000 to 100,000 T cells per clinical donor covered on average. Eleven high schools in the Worcester region of the Western Cape, South Africa, served as enrollment sites for adolescents aged 12 to 18 years. Roughly 10 adolescents infected with M. tuberculosis and roughly 10 uninfected adolescents were chosen and matched for age and sex. Adolescent PBMC were isolated from freshly drawn heparinized blood by density centrifugation and cryopreserved. The receptor was isolated from a donor aged 10-35 years with latent tuberculosis or without tuberculosis infection. The sequencing sample was made of PBMCs.

The CDR3 has the sequence CASRAAGGTAYEQYF. In nucleotides, the sequence is TGTGCCAGCCGGGCCGCGGGAGGAACGGCCTACGAGCAGTACTTC. The chain is made from TRBV6-5 and TRBJ2-7; 8 central nucleotides agree with TRBD2. The CDR3 runs 15 amino acids, cysteine and phenylalanine included. The only DNA kept is the CDR3, 45 bases in frame from the first base. Looking up the germline V gene yields CDR1 MNHEY and CDR2 SVGAGI. The junction shows trimming of 8 bases on V and 2 bases on J, and the gene matches do not reach 11 bases of it.